The 10 T cell receptor beta chains given below trace back to one sample, sequenced in a study of T cell repertoires in cytomegalovirus infection. TCRdb analysed the reads with MiXCR anew, one entry per CDR3 protein. This table holds around 190,000 distinct CDR3 sequences, roughly 14% found once. The material sequenced was PBMCs. Receptors were obtained from a human donor in good health (CMV status not recorded). Some clones in this sample may be carry-over from other donors' samples.

The table lists this clonotype with a few counts. CDR3 DNA: TGTGCCAGCACCATCCCAAGGGGACAGACAAACACTGAAGCTTTCTTT. This translates into CASTIPRGQTNTEAFF. The chain employs TRBV6-6 and TRBJ1-1; TRBD1 aligns across 7 bases. With 7 bases clipped from V and 2 bases from J, the junction kept 13 bases outside the gene matches. Germline values: CDR1 MNHNY, CDR2 SVGAGI (reference sequence). The CDR3 has 16 amino acids.

The CDR3 DNA sequence: TGCAGCGCCATGCTAGGGACAGGGGAGGCTGAAGCTTTCTTT. It encodes CSAMLGTGEAEAFF. The chain has TRBV29-1 and TRBJ1-1, with TRBD1 matching over 10 bases. The V gene's germline CDR1 is SQVTM and CDR2 ANQGSEA. Germline trimming cut 7 bases from V and 6 bases from J; bases unmatched to any gene: 11. This CDR3 region has 14 residues.

At least ten counts were recorded for this clonotype. In DNA form, the CDR3 reads TGTGCCAGCAGCCACAGGACACCCAGCAATCAGCCCCAGCATTTT. This gives the protein CASSHRTPSNQPQHF. The V call is TRBV28, the J call TRBJ1-5, with D maybe TRBD1 (5 bases). The CDR3 length is 15 residues. The V end lost 6 bases, the J end lost 1 base, and 13 bases lay between the germline ends. Looked up from germline, CDR1 is MDHEN and CDR2 is SYDVKM.

This clonotype was seen at least ten times. The chain recombines TRBV5-6 with TRBJ2-1; 13 bases are a match to TRBD2. The CDR3 consists of 15 residues. Germline loops: CDR1 SGHDT, CDR2 YYEEEE. V shed 7 bases, J shed 9 bases, and the junction held 10 bases outside the gene matches. CDR3 sequence (DNA): TGTGCCAGCTCCCGCCCGGGACTAGCGGGGAGTGAGCAGTTCTTC. Translation: CASSRPGLAGSEQFF.

Only a few counts were recorded for this clonotype. The chain is built from TRBV5-1 and TRBJ1-5; D remains ambiguous. V shed 4 bases and J shed 5 bases, with 10 bases lying between them. The length of the CDR3 is 13 residues. CDR1 is SGHRS, CDR2 YFSETQ, per germline. CDR3 protein: CASSPGLHQPQHF. CDR3 nucleotide sequence: TGCGCCAGCAGCCCCGGTCTTCATCAGCCCCAGCATTTT.

This clonotype was found a few times. The V and J genes are TRBV28 and TRBJ2-7, with 7 nucleotides matching TRBD1. The germline CDR1 and CDR2 sequences are MDHEN and SYDVKM. CDR3 length: 14 residues. J gave up 3 bases and V 6 bases, and 8 bases lay outside the gene matches. CDR3 region: CASSQDRLNYEQYF. The CDR3 DNA sequence: TGTGCCAGCAGCCAGGACAGGCTGAACTACGAGCAGTACTTC.

The sample holds many counts of this clonotype. This chain uses TRBV12-3 or TRBV12-4 with TRBJ2-3, with 8 bases aligning to TRBD1. V gave up 2 bases and J gave up 1 base; unmatched junction bases: 2. The CDR3 sequence is 15 residues long. In nucleotides, the CDR3 is TGTGCCAGCAGTTTACTGGGACAGGGCACAGATACGCAGTATTTT. Amino acid sequence: CASSLLGQGTDTQYF.

This clonotype came up many times. The chain recombines TRBV7-2 with TRBJ2-2; maybe TRBD2 (6 bases). Germline V gene sequence: CDR1 SGHTA, CDR2 FQGNSA. There are 14 residues in the CDR3. Trimming took off 5 bases at V and 7 bases at J, with 14 bases between the two ends. In nucleotides, the CDR3 is TGTGCCAGCAGCGCTGGGAGGCGGGTCGGGGAGCTGTTTTTT. Encoded protein: CASSAGRRVGELFF. Complete variable domain (other parts from reference TRBV7-2 and TRBJ2-2): GAGVSQSPSNKVTEKGKDVELRCDPISGHTALYWYRQSLGQGLEFLIYFQGNSAPDKSGLPSDRFSAERTGGSVSTLTIQRTQQEDSAVYLCASSAGRRVGELFFGEGSRLTVL.

The chain employs TRBV19 and TRBJ1-2, with D possibly being TRBD1 (5 bases). Trimming removed 6 bases at V and 8 bases at J, with 13 bases between. The CDR3 runs 12 residues. Germline values: CDR1 LNHDA, CDR2 SQIVND (reference sequence). CDR3 sequence reads: CASSSDPGGYTF. CDR3 sequence (DNA): TGTGCCAGTAGCAGTGACCCAGGGGGCTACACCTTC.

In its sample, this clonotype was seen many times. The rearrangement joins TRBV20-1 to TRBJ1-5; no reliable D call. Trimming took 0 bases from V and 4 from J, leaving 7 bases between them. CDR1 and CDR2 (germline): DFQATT, SNEGSKA (reference sequence). The length of the CDR3 is 13 residues. The CDR3 loop is CSAREGVNQPQHF. CDR3 bases: TGCAGTGCTAGAGAGGGCGTTAATCAGCCCCAGCATTTT.